The 22 T cell receptor beta chains listed next were all sequenced from one sample in a study of blood T cells in healthy people across ages. Together with a sample-barcoded 5' primer, a J-beta primer mix was included in a second PCR lasting roughly 6 to 12 cycles. One entry per CDR3 protein, called by TCRdb with MiXCR from the 5' RACE reads. The sample consists of about 840,000 distinct CDR3 sequences, under 35% of them appearing once. These records were also assigned to another study, of T cells of mothers and their children.

The specimen sequenced was blood. The receptors here all came from a woman aged 40 to 49 in good health.

This chain uses TRBV7-2 with TRBJ2-1, with 9 bases aligning to TRBD2. Germline loops: CDR1 SGHTA, CDR2 FQGNSA. The CDR3 covers 15 residues. After removal of 5 bases from V and 7 bases from J, the junction contained 9 bases not matched to a gene. The CDR3: CASSPRGGLENEQFF. The CDR3 DNA reads as TGTGCCAGCAGCCCGCGGGGGGGCCTAGAAAATGAGCAGTTCTTC.

This clonotype was seen a few times. The V and J genes are TRBV28 and TRBJ2-5, with D tentatively TRBD1 (5 bases). This CDR3 has 15 residues. CDR1 MDHEN and CDR2 SYDVKM come from the germline V gene. V lost 7 bases and J lost 1, with 16 bases in between. The CDR3 bases are TGTGCCAGCACCCAACAGGAGATCTTCCAAGAGACCCAGTACTTC. This sequence encodes CASTQQEIFQETQYF.

The J gene is TRBJ2-1, the V gene TRBV7-2; D is unresolved. The V end was cut by 8 bases, the J end by 4 bases, with 6 bases between. Germline V CDR1 and CDR2: SGHTA, FQGNSA. The CDR3 has 11 residues. The CDR3 DNA sequence: TGTGCCAGCGTTAAATACAATGAGCAGTTCTTC. Translation gives CASVKYNEQFF. Combining the CDR3 with reference TRBV7-2 and TRBJ2-1 gives the whole variable domain GAGVSQSPSNKVTEKGKDVELRCDPISGHTALYWYRQSLGQGLEFLIYFQGNSAPDKSGLPSDRFSAERTGGSVSTLTIQRTQQEDSAVYLCASVKYNEQFFGPGTRLTVL.

This clonotype was picked up a small number of times. The rearrangement joins TRBV4-1 to TRBJ2-1; D gene ambiguous. CDR3 length: 16 residues. Germline V gene sequence: CDR1 MGHRA, CDR2 YSYEKL. Trimming shortened V by 0 bases and J by 3 bases, and 12 bases separated the two germline ends. CDR3 amino acids: CASSQESTNVYNEQFF. In DNA, the CDR3 is TGCGCCAGCAGCCAAGAGTCTACAAATGTCTACAATGAGCAGTTCTTC.

The rearrangement joins TRBV3-1 to TRBJ1-1; TRBD1 matches 10 bases. CDR1 LGHDT and CDR2 YNNKEL come from the germline V gene (reference sequence). The CDR3 loop spans 17 amino acids. V shed 6 bases and J 0 bases; nucleotides not matched to a gene: 10. The CDR3 DNA sequence: TGTGCCAGCAGACAAACTCGGACAGGGGGAATGAACACTGAAGCTTTCTTT. This codes for CASRQTRTGGMNTEAFF.

The V gene is TRBV29-1, the J gene TRBJ2-7; the match to TRBD2 covers 8 bases. The junction had 11 bases not matched to a gene; V was cut back by 1 base and J by 3 bases. There are 16 residues in the CDR3. CDR1 and CDR2 (germline): SQVTM, ANQGSEA. CDR3 bases: TGCAGCGTTGAAGGTTGGGACCCGGGGGGGATCTACGAGCAGTACTTC. Translating it yields CSVEGWDPGGIYEQYF.

The V call is TRBV7-2, the J call TRBJ1-4; the D is unclear. V shed 2 bases and J shed 3 bases, with 7 bases lying between them. The V gene's germline CDR1 is SGHTA and CDR2 FQGNSA. The CDR3 extends over 14 amino acids. The CDR3 reads CASSLMGSNEKLFF. In DNA, the CDR3 is TGTGCCAGCAGCTTAATGGGGTCTAATGAAAAACTGTTTTTT.

This clonotype was observed a handful of times. The CDR3 spells CASSPDRKGTEAFF. Here the CDR3 DNA reads TGTGCCAGCAGTCCGGACAGGAAGGGCACTGAAGCTTTCTTT. The chain links TRBV2 to TRBJ1-1, with 7 bases matching TRBD1. V shed 5 bases, J shed 4 bases, and the junction held 7 bases outside the gene matches. CDR1 is SNHLY, CDR2 FYNNEI, per germline. The length of the CDR3 is 14 residues.

Notes on this clonotype: Possible read error: a much larger clone is one base away. The genes are TRBV28 and TRBJ2-7, with D possibly matching TRBD1 (6 bases). CDR1 is MDHEN, CDR2 SYDVKM, per germline. With 11 bases removed from V and 5 bases from J, the gap between germline ends came to 16 bases. This CDR3 comprises 12 residues. In nucleotides, the CDR3 is TGTGCCCCCGTCGGGACATTTAACGAGCAGTACTTC. Protein sequence: CAPVGTFNEQYF.

This clonotype was detected many times. V gene TRBV18 combines with J gene TRBJ2-7; no definite D call. The CDR3 contains 14 residues. Trimming took 0 bases from V and 2 from J, leaving 8 bases between them. Germline assignment: CDR1 KGHSH and CDR2 LQKENI. The CDR3 sequence is CASSPPEITYEQYF. Written as DNA, the CDR3 is TGTGCCAGCTCACCACCGGAGATCACCTACGAGCAGTACTTC.

This clonotype appeared a few times. The CDR3 is CASKQVSGANVLTF. DNA of the CDR3: TGTGCCAGCAAACAGGTATCTGGGGCCAACGTCCTGACTTTC. The chain is built from TRBV6-1 and TRBJ2-6, with D perhaps matching TRBD1 (5 bases). With 7 bases removed from V and 1 base from J, the gap between germline ends came to 8 bases. Germline CDR1 is MNHNS and CDR2 is SASEGT. The CDR3 is 14 amino acids.

This clonotype came up a few times. At one of its ends the junction is not consistent with the germline gene, which may arise from a read error. This chain joins TRBV14 and TRBJ2-7; maybe TRBD2 (5 bases). Germline assignment: CDR1 SGHDN and CDR2 FVKESK. The CDR3 is made up of 13 amino acids. The CDR3 region is CASSQADAGGQYF. CDR3 sequence (DNA): TGTGCCAGCAGTCAAGCGGACGCAGGAGGGCAGTACTTC.

This clonotype was detected a few times. The chain recombines TRBV3-1 with TRBJ2-1, with 8 positions matching TRBD1. V was pared by 4 bases and J by 8 bases, with 10 bases of the junction left unmatched. The CDR3 has 15 residues. Germline values: CDR1 LGHDT, CDR2 YNNKEL (reference sequence). The CDR3 here is CASSRTGTGWDEQFF. The CDR3 DNA follows: TGTGCCAGCAGCCGGACAGGGACTGGTTGGGATGAGCAGTTCTTC.

This clonotype was found a few times. The chain uses TRBV7-2 and TRBJ2-6; D is uncertain. There are 15 residues in the CDR3. Between the trimmed V and J ends, which lost 2 bases and 3 bases, there was a span of 8 bases. The V gene's germline CDR1 is SGHTA and CDR2 FQGNSA. The CDR3, as DNA: TGTGCCAGCAGCTTACGGGTGTTTGGGGCCAACGTCCTGACTTTC. Encoded protein: CASSLRVFGANVLTF.

This clonotype was picked up many times. This chain uses TRBV12-3 or TRBV12-4 with TRBJ2-5; possible D gene TRBD2, 5 bases. The CDR3 covers 12 residues. The CDR3 loop reads CATRRYQETQYF. CDR3 nucleotide sequence: TGTGCAACTAGGAGGTACCAAGAGACCCAGTACTTC.

As concerns this clonotype: The junction shows a germline mismatch at one end, possibly a read error. The chain carries TRBV4-3 and TRBJ2-2; 8 positions match TRBD2. Per germline, CDR1 LGHNA and CDR2 YSLEER. The CDR3 loop spans 15 amino acids. CDR3 amino acids: CASSQSGGGTGELFF. As DNA, the CDR3 is TGCGCCAGCAGCCAGAGCGGGGGTGGAACCGGAGAGCTGTTTTTT.

Concerning this clonotype itself: This could be a read error, since a much larger clone is one nucleotide away. The chain employs TRBV7-3 and TRBJ2-4; 12 bases are shared with TRBD2. The CDR3 runs 16 residues. Trimming took 5 bases from V and 13 from J; bases not matched to a gene: 15. Germline loops: CDR1 SGHTA, CDR2 FQGTGA. The CDR3 reads CASSPQGTSGYNEQYF. The CDR3 coding sequence is TGTGCCAGCAGCCCCCAAGGGACTAGCGGGTACAATGAGCAGTACTTC.

V is TRBV4-3 and J is TRBJ2-7; D remains unclear. V dropped 1 base and J dropped 0 bases, with 10 bases sitting between them. CDR1 is LGHNA and CDR2 is YSLEER in the germline V gene. The CDR3 sequence is 15 residues long. The CDR3 DNA reads TGCGCCAGCAGCCAAGTGGTAGGCGGCTCCTACGAGCAGTACTTC. Translated, it gives CASSQVVGGSYEQYF.

This rearrangement joins TRBV6-2 or TRBV6-3 to TRBJ1-1; D may be TRBD1 (5 bases). The V end lost 2 bases, the J end lost 4 bases, and 11 bases lay between the germline ends. The CDR3 consists of 14 residues. CDR1 is MNHEY and CDR2 is SVGEGT in the germline V gene. The CDR3 is CASSYLGRATEAFF. The DNA of the CDR3 is TGTGCCAGCAGTTACCTTGGCAGGGCCACTGAAGCTTTCTTT.

This chain joins TRBV7-9 and TRBJ2-5; 8 bases are a match to TRBD1. The V gene end was trimmed by 5 bases and the J gene end by 3 bases; junction bases not matched to a gene: 5. Germline-derived CDR1 and CDR2 are SEHNR and FQNEAQ (reference sequence). The CDR3 extends over 14 amino acids. The CDR3 here is CASSRGQGKETQYF. The CDR3 bases are TGTGCCAGCAGCCGAGGACAGGGCAAAGAGACCCAGTACTTC.

This clonotype was detected a few times. The gene calls are TRBV10-3 and TRBJ2-1, with 8 bases aligning to TRBD1. With 2 bases clipped from V and 7 bases from J, the junction kept 4 bases outside the gene matches. From germline, CDR1 is ENHRY and CDR2 SYGVKD. This CDR3 is built from 14 residues. The CDR3 region is CAISEQGARNEQFF. DNA of the CDR3: TGTGCCATCAGTGAGCAGGGGGCGCGGAATGAGCAGTTCTTC.

V gene TRBV5-1 combines with J gene TRBJ1-5; D uncertain. CDR3 length: 13 residues. CDR1 and CDR2 from the germline V gene are SGHRS and YFSETQ. V lost 0 bases, J lost 4 bases, and 5 bases lay in between. The CDR3 DNA is TGCGCCAGCAGCTTGGACACAAATCAGCCCCAGCATTTT. It specifies CASSLDTNQPQHF.